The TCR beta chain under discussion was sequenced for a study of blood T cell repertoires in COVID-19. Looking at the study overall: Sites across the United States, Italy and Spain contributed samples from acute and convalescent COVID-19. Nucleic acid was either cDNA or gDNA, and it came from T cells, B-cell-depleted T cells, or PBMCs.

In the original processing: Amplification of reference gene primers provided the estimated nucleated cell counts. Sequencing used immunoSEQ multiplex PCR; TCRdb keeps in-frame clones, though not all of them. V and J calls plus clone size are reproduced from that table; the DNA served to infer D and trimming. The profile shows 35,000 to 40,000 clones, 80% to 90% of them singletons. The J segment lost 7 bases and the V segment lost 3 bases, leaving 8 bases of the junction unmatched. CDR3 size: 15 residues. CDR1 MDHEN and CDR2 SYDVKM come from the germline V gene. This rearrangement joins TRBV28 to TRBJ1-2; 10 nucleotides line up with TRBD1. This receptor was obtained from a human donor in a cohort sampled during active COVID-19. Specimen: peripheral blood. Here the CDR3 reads CASSFTGTGATGYTF. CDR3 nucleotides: TGTGCCAGCAGTTTTACCGGGACAGGGGCAACTGGCTACACCTTC.